In its sample, the clone carrying this T cell receptor (beta chain) was seen many times. Its antigen is not known. The germline V and J ends were trimmed by 4 bases and 3 bases, with 7 bases remaining between them. Germline CDR1 and CDR2: DFQATT and SNEGSKA (reference sequence). This CDR3 spans 12 amino acids. These data belong to a study of neurological immune-mediated disorders. Findings and limits, study-wide: When grouped phylogenetically, the repertoires of 18 of the 34 multiple sclerosis patients fell together in one related-CDR3 cluster, which is a possible signature.

From 15-18 subjects, every sequencing run obtained over 160 million TCR-beta sequences. MiXCR was run by TCRdb on the 5' RACE reads, yielding one entry per CDR3 protein. The data show some 76,000 distinct CDR3 sequences, 2.5% to 4% seen once. The source material was PBMCs. The TCR was taken from a woman in her forties or fifties with multiple sclerosis. The chain uses TRBV20-1 and TRBJ2-1; D is ambiguous. CDR3: CSANLLYNEQFF. CDR3 DNA sequence: TGCAGTGCTAATTTGCTCTACAATGAGCAGTTCTTC.